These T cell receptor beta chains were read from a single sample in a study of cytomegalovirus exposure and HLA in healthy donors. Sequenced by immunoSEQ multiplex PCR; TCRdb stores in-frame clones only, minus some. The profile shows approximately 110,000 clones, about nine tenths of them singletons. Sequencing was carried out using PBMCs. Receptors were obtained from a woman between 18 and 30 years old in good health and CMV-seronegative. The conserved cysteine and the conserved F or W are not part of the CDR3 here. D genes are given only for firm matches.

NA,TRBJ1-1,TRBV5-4,ASGQLNTEAF
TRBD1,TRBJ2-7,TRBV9,ASSADRAEQY
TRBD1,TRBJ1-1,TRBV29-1,SVEDRLRDSLEAF
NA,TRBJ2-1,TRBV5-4,ASSFSGPEQF
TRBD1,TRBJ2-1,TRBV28,ASKPSDRVASYNEQF
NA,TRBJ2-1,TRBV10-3,AISEWRVESNEQF
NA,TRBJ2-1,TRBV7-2,ASSLAGGNYNEQF
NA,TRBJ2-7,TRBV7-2,ASSSNRVAYEQY
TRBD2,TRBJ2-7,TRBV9,ASSVGLAETYEQY
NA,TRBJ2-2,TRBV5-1,ASSKFRNTGELF
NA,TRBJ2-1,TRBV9,ASSTSSAYNEQF
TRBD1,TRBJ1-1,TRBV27,ASRDRVDTEAF
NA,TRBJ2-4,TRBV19,ASHPGVGVEWENIQY
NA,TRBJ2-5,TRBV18,ASSPPQETQY
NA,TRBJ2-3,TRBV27,ASRLVDTQY
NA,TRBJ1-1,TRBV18,ASSRQTLEAF
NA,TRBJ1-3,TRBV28,ASRLRGMPGNTIY
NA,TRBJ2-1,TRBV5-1,ASSSTGTGYNEQF
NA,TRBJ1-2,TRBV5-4,ASSLFTGFGYT
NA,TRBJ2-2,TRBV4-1,ASSQDVGNQGTGELF
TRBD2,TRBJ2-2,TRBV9,ASTAPISGENTGELF